One and the same sample provided the 12 T cell receptor beta chains below, sequenced in a study of cytomegalovirus exposure and HLA in healthy donors. It was with 60 Vbeta and 13 Jbeta primers that the PCR ran. The assay was immunoSEQ multiplex PCR, and TCRdb's table has in-frame clones only and misses some. The sample contains a few hundred thousand clones, approximately 80% of which appear only once. The sample consisted of PBMCs. Receptor source: a girl aged 2 to 10 in good health and CMV-seronegative.

The chain recombines TRBV2 with TRBJ1-1; D is ambiguous. V was pared by 2 bases and J by 1 base, with 8 bases between. Germline CDR1 and CDR2: SNHLY and FYNNEI. This CDR3 is 14 amino acids long. CDR3 residues: CASSETRKNTEAFF. The CDR3 nucleotides read TGTGCCAGCAGTGAAACGAGAAAGAACACTGAAGCTTTCTTT.

CDR3 nucleotide sequence: TGTGCCAGCAGGGGACAGTTGAACACTGAAGCTTTCTTT. It yields the protein CASRGQLNTEAFF. The J gene is TRBJ1-1, the V gene TRBV25-1, with 7 bases matching TRBD1. Germline lookup yields CDR1 MGHDK and CDR2 SYGVNS. V shed 6 bases and J 0 bases; nucleotides not matched to a gene: 1. The CDR3 consists of 13 residues.

Worth noting for this clone: Relative to the germline gene, one junction end is altered; a read error may explain this. V gene TRBV9 combines with J gene TRBJ1-2; 9 bases match TRBD1. From germline, CDR1 is SGDLS and CDR2 YYNGEE. CDR3 length equals 11 residues. The DNA for the CDR3 is TGTGCCAGCAGCGAACAGGGGGCGCCCATCTTC. Its protein product is CASSEQGAPIF.

This clone was counted a few times. J is TRBJ2-1 and V is TRBV6-5; the match to TRBD2 covers 7 bases. J was trimmed by 4 bases and V by 6 bases; bases with no gene match: 9. Germline CDR1 MNHEY, CDR2 SVGAGI. CDR3 length: 15 residues. The CDR3 DNA is TGTGCCAGCAGCTTAAGCGGGGCATTTTACAATGAGCAGTTCTTC. It specifies CASSLSGAFYNEQFF.

This clone was seen only once. The V gene is TRBV6-5, the J gene TRBJ2-5; no clear D. The CDR3 loop spans 14 amino acids. From germline, CDR1 is MNHEY and CDR2 SVGAGI. Trimming pared 6 bases from V and 4 bases from J, leaving 15 bases between. The chain's CDR3 is CASSPLTRGETQYF. As DNA, the CDR3 is TGTGCCAGCAGCCCCCTGACTCGTGGAGAGACCCAGTACTTC.

The J gene is TRBJ2-7, the V gene TRBV7-9, with TRBD2 matching over 10 bases. Germline V gene lookup returns CDR1 SEHNR and CDR2 FQNEAQ (reference sequence). Trimming removed 1 base from V and 3 bases from J; junction bases left unmatched: 6. The CDR3 contains 16 residues. The CDR3 loop reads CASSLGLAGDHYEQYF. The CDR3 DNA is TGTGCCAGCAGCTTAGGGCTAGCGGGGGACCACTACGAGCAGTACTTC.

This clone appeared a single time. This chain joins TRBV5-1 and TRBJ2-1, with D tentatively TRBD1 (6 bases). This CDR3 contains 15 residues. V shed 4 bases and J shed 3 bases, with 14 bases lying between them. Germline V gene sequence: CDR1 SGHRS, CDR2 YFSETQ. The CDR3 protein is CASSRIRDNYNEQFF. DNA for the CDR3: TGCGCCAGCAGCCGTATCCGGGACAACTACAATGAGCAGTTCTTC.

The chain combines TRBV27 with TRBJ1-2; tentatively, D is TRBD1 (5 bases). The CDR3 has 17 residues. Trimming took off 10 bases at V and 2 bases at J, with 26 bases between the two ends. CDR1 is MNHEY and CDR2 is SMNVEV in the germline V gene (reference sequence). In DNA form, the CDR3 reads TGTGCCACTCAGGGCTACGGATCGCCAGGACCCAACTATGGCTACACCTTC. Its translation: CATQGYGSPGPNYGYTF.

This clone was recorded only once. This chain links TRBV7-9 with TRBJ2-5; D perhaps matches TRBD1 (5 bases). Germline values: CDR1 SEHNR, CDR2 FQNEAQ (reference sequence). CDR3 length equals 14 residues. V was trimmed by 5 bases and J by 3 bases, leaving 13 bases between them. The CDR3 bases are TGTGCCAGCAGCCCCCAACCGACAGAAGAGACCCAGTACTTC. It translates to CASSPQPTEETQYF.

This sequence joins TRBV7-9 and TRBJ1-6, with D hard to call. The germline V gene has CDR1 SEHNR and CDR2 FQNEAQ (reference sequence). The CDR3 is 15 residues long. Between the trimmed V and J ends, which lost 5 bases and 0 bases, there was a span of 8 bases. The CDR3 here is CASSATSSYNSPLHF. For the CDR3, the DNA is TGTGCCAGCAGCGCAACCAGCTCCTATAATTCACCCCTCCACTTT. Using reference TRBV7-9 and TRBJ1-6 for the parts outside the CDR3, the full variable domain is DTGVSQNPRHKITKRGQNVTFRCDPISEHNRLYWYRQTLGQGPEFLTYFQNEAQLEKSRLLSDRFSAERPKGSFSTLEIQRTEQGDSAMYLCASSATSSYNSPLHFGNGTRLTVT.

Only one count was recorded for this clone. This chain joins TRBV11-2 and TRBJ2-7, with 7 bases matching TRBD2. CDR1 is SGHAT and CDR2 is FQNNGV in the germline V gene. J was trimmed by 6 bases and V by 0 bases; bases with no gene match: 11. The CDR3 is made up of 16 amino acids. In nucleotides, the CDR3 is TGTGCCAGCAGCTTAGATTTTGGACTAGGGAGAATCGAGCAGTACTTC. It codes for CASSLDFGLGRIEQYF.

The rearrangement links TRBV6-5 to TRBJ2-7; 7 bases fit TRBD1. Germline CDR1 and CDR2: MNHEY and SVGAGI. This CDR3 is 13 amino acids long. Germline trimming cut 6 bases from V and 3 bases from J; bases unmatched to any gene: 5. CDR3 loop: CASRLGQYYEQYF. The CDR3 bases are TGTGCCAGCAGGCTGGGACAGTACTACGAGCAGTACTTC.